Reported below is one T cell receptor (beta chain). Its antigen is as yet unknown. The germline gives CDR1 SGHVS, CDR2 FQNEAQ. Trimming removed 1 base from V and 1 base from J, with 11 bases in between. This CDR3 spans 15 amino acids. The input for sorted-subset replicate PCRs was approximately 200 ng DNA, some 30,000 T cell genomes. The protocol was immunoSEQ multiplex PCR, while the TCRdb copy is restricted to in-frame clones and leaves out a portion. The sample consists of roughly 810,000 clones, just over 95% of them appearing once. The data are from a study of shared clonotypes between healthy human individuals. Study-level background: CD4 naive and memory got three plates each, CD8 naive two, CD8 memory one.

As defined, naive CD8 cells were CD45RO-negative and positively selected for CCR7, with terminally differentiated effector memory CD45RA+ cells excluded. Study-level findings and limits: How much donors shared clonotypes was expected to be affected by sequencing depth. Around 5% of naive CD4 clonotypes were common to a handful of donors.

Sample: naive CD8+ T cells sorted from blood. This sequence originates from a man in his thirties or forties in good health. V and J are TRBV7-8 and TRBJ2-7, with a weak D call TRBD1 (5 bases). The CDR3 sequence: CASSLVAGYSYEQYF. CDR3 DNA sequence: TGTGCCAGCAGCTTAGTGGCAGGGTATTCCTACGAGCAGTACTTC. Looking up the rest from reference TRBV7-8 and TRBJ2-7 gives the full variable domain: GAGVSQSPRYKVAKRGQDVALRCDPISGHVSLFWYQQALGQGPEFLTYFQNEAQLDKSGLPSDRFFAERPEGSVSTLKIQRTQQEDSAVYLCASSLVAGYSYEQYFGPGTRLTVT.